Listed here are 23 T cell receptor beta chains from one sample, sequenced in a study of blood T cell repertoires in COVID-19. Method: immunoSEQ multiplex PCR; TCRdb's copy keeps in-frame clones and lacks some. The sample shows over 95,000 clones, approximately 79% of them seen only once. The sample consisted of peripheral blood. These receptors all stem from an elderly woman with active or convalescent COVID-19.

The J gene is TRBJ2-3, the V gene TRBV5-1, with D possibly TRBD2 on 6 matching bases. This CDR3 is 15 amino acids long. Trimming shortened V by 4 bases and J by 0 bases, and 12 bases separated the two germline ends. Per germline, CDR1 SGHRS and CDR2 YFSETQ. CDR3 bases: TGCGCCAGCAGCGTTGCGGGGATTAGCACAGATACGCAGTATTTT. Its protein product is CASSVAGISTDTQYF.

The rearrangement uses TRBV7-6 and TRBJ2-2, with TRBD2 identical over 13 bases. The CDR3 sequence is 16 residues long. J was trimmed by 7 bases and V by 5 bases; bases with no gene match: 7. Per the germline V gene, CDR1 is SGHVS and CDR2 is FNYEAQ. The chain's CDR3 is CASSPGTSGTDGELFF. The CDR3 nucleotides read TGTGCCAGCAGCCCGGGGACTAGCGGGACGGACGGGGAGCTGTTTTTT.

The rearrangement joins TRBV7-9 to TRBJ1-5, with a tentative D call TRBD1 (5 bases). The germline V gene has CDR1 SEHNR and CDR2 FQNEAQ (reference sequence). V was cut by 5 bases and J by 0 bases, with 14 bases left in between. CDR3 length: 16 residues. The CDR3 sequence: CASSADSGDSNQPQHF. The CDR3 DNA is TGTGCCAGCAGCGCAGACAGTGGGGATAGCAATCAGCCCCAGCATTTT. Looking up the rest from reference TRBV7-9 and TRBJ1-5 gives the full variable domain: DTGVSQNPRHKITKRGQNVTFRCDPISEHNRLYWYRQTLGQGPEFLTYFQNEAQLEKSRLLSDRFSAERPKGSFSTLEIQRTEQGDSAMYLCASSADSGDSNQPQHFGDGTRLSIL.

The V gene is TRBV2, the J gene TRBJ2-2, with 8 bases fitting TRBD2. V lost 6 bases and J lost 5; bases outside the gene matches: 5. This CDR3 spans 14 amino acids. Germline-derived CDR1 and CDR2 are SNHLY and FYNNEI. The CDR3 sequence is CASRATSATGELFF. The CDR3 DNA follows: TGTGCCAGCAGGGCGACTAGCGCAACCGGGGAGCTGTTTTTT.

This clone was seen a handful of times. The chain couples TRBV3-1 (or the pseudogene TRBV3-2) to TRBJ2-5, with a tentative D call TRBD1 (5 bases). The CDR3 sequence is 15 residues long. Trimming removed 5 bases at V and 1 base at J, with 14 bases between. Germline CDR1 and CDR2: LGHDT and YNNKEL (reference sequence). In DNA form, the CDR3 reads TGTGCCAGCAGCTCCCCTTGGACATCCCAAGAGACCCAGTACTTC. Amino acids: CASSSPWTSQETQYF.

The chain combines TRBV5-1 with TRBJ2-1; 13 bases fit TRBD2. The V and J ends lost 7 bases and 8 bases, in that order; junction bases with no gene match: 12. CDR1 and CDR2 (germline): SGHRS, YFSETQ. The CDR3 length is 16 residues. For the CDR3, the DNA is TGCGCCAGCCGGACTCTTACTAGCGGGAGGGGAGATGAGCAGTTCTTC. It encodes CASRTLTSGRGDEQFF.

This clone was detected only once. The chain has TRBV28 and TRBJ2-1, with D possibly TRBD2 on 6 matching bases. This CDR3 spans 15 amino acids. Between the trimmed V and J ends, which lost 2 bases and 3 bases, there was a span of 11 bases. Germline V gene data show CDR1 as MDHEN and CDR2 as SYDVKM. The chain's CDR3 is CASSLGGTIYNEQFF. The DNA of the CDR3 is TGTGCCAGCAGTTTAGGAGGGACGATCTACAATGAGCAGTTCTTC. Combining the CDR3 with reference TRBV28 and TRBJ2-1 gives the whole variable domain DVKVTQSSRYLVKRTGEKVFLECVQDMDHENMFWYRQDPGLGLRLIYFSYDVKMKEKGDIPEGYSVSREKKERFSLILESASTNQTSMYLCASSLGGTIYNEQFFGPGTRLTVL.

In its sample, this clone was seen a few times. This rearrangement joins TRBV6-5 to TRBJ2-3, with 11 bases fitting TRBD2. In germline, CDR1 is MNHEY, CDR2 SVGAGI. The CDR3 covers 15 residues. The junction had 4 bases not matched to a gene; V was cut back by 6 bases and J by 2 bases. This CDR3 is CASSPTSGDTDTQYF. The CDR3 DNA reads as TGTGCCAGCAGCCCGACTAGCGGGGACACAGATACGCAGTATTTT.

This clone was counted a few times. The chain couples TRBV7-2 to TRBJ2-1; TRBD2 is a possible D gene (5 bases). CDR3 length equals 15 residues. Between the trimmed V and J ends, which lost 5 bases and 2 bases, there was a span of 13 bases. Germline CDR1 reads SGHTA; CDR2 reads FQGNSA. In nucleotides, the CDR3 is TGTGCCAGCAGCCGGTCCGAGGGCGCCTACAATGAGCAGTTCTTC. Protein sequence: CASSRSEGAYNEQFF.

In DNA form, the CDR3 reads TGTGCCAGCAGTTCATCAGGGGGCGCCCGTTATGGCTACACCTTC. It yields the protein CASSSSGGARYGYTF. The J gene is TRBJ1-2, the V gene TRBV28, with 8 bases that match TRBD1. With V trimmed by 4 bases and J by 5 bases, 9 bases remained unmatched. The CDR3 totals 15 residues. Germline lookup yields CDR1 MDHEN and CDR2 SYDVKM.

This clone occurred once. This chain connects TRBV15 to TRBJ2-5; no clear D gene. With 4 bases removed from V and 5 bases from J, the gap between germline ends came to 11 bases. This CDR3 comprises 13 residues. Germline V gene sequence: CDR1 LNHNV, CDR2 YYDKDF (reference sequence). In DNA form, the CDR3 reads TGTGCCACCAGCAATGGCCGGCGGGAGACCCAGTACTTC. This encodes CATSNGRRETQYF.

The gene calls are TRBV9 and TRBJ2-3, with 7 positions matching TRBD2. The CDR3 covers 15 residues. The trim removed 5 bases at V and 0 bases at J, leaving 6 bases unmatched. Germline V gene sequence: CDR1 SGDLS, CDR2 YYNGEE. This CDR3 reads CASSGGVWSTDTQYF. As DNA, the CDR3 is TGTGCCAGCAGTGGGGGGGTGTGGAGCACAGATACGCAGTATTTT.

The genes are TRBV28 and TRBJ1-3; D is ambiguous. The CDR3 is 15 residues long. V lost 4 bases to trimming and J lost 0 bases, with 10 bases between them. Per the germline V gene, CDR1 is MDHEN and CDR2 is SYDVKM. DNA for the CDR3: TGTGCCAGCAGTTCCGGCGGGTACTCTGGAAACACCATATATTTT. It translates to CASSSGGYSGNTIYF. The full variable domain, with the rest looked up from reference TRBV28 and TRBJ1-3, is DVKVTQSSRYLVKRTGEKVFLECVQDMDHENMFWYRQDPGLGLRLIYFSYDVKMKEKGDIPEGYSVSREKKERFSLILESASTNQTSMYLCASSSGGYSGNTIYFGEGSWLTVV.

The V call is TRBV14, the J call TRBJ1-2; possible D gene TRBD1, 5 bases. This CDR3 spans 13 amino acids. V gave up 2 bases and J gave up 6 bases, with 10 bases separating them. CDR1 and CDR2 from the germline V gene are SGHDN and FVKESK. CDR3 sequence reads: CASSQSRVDGYTF. The CDR3 DNA sequence: TGTGCCAGCAGCCAATCCAGGGTAGATGGCTACACCTTC.

V and J are TRBV5-4 and TRBJ2-3; tentative D call: TRBD2 (5 bases). The germline V gene encodes CDR1 SGHNT and CDR2 YYREEE (reference sequence). V was trimmed by 0 bases and J by 0 bases, leaving 14 bases between them. CDR3 length: 17 residues. Written as DNA, the CDR3 is TGTGCCAGCAGCTTGGCGCCCCGGGGAAGGAGCACAGATACGCAGTATTTT. Translated, it gives CASSLAPRGRSTDTQYF.

J is TRBJ1-1 and V is TRBV18; possibly TRBD1 for D (6 bases). The CDR3 spans 12 residues. The germline CDR1 and CDR2 sequences are KGHSH and LQKENI. V lost 4 bases to trimming and J lost 3 bases, with 6 bases between them. The CDR3 DNA follows: TGTGCCAGCTCACGACAGGACACTGAAGCTTTCTTT. It translates to CASSRQDTEAFF. Drawing the rest from reference TRBV18 and TRBJ1-1, the complete variable domain is NAGVMQNPRHLVRRRGQEARLRCSPMKGHSHVYWYRQLPEEGLKFMVYLQKENIIDESGMPKERFSAEFPKEGPSILRIQQVVRGDSAAYFCASSRQDTEAFFGQGTRLTVV.

V usage is TRBV5-4 and J usage is TRBJ2-5; the match to TRBD2 covers 10 bases. The length of the CDR3 is 17 residues. Germline loops: CDR1 SGHNT, CDR2 YYREEE (reference sequence). Trimming at V came to 0 bases and at J to 5 bases, leaving 10 bases not matched to a gene. CDR3 residues: CASSLGGLAGGGETQYF. The DNA of the CDR3 is TGTGCCAGCAGCTTGGGGGGCTTAGCGGGAGGAGGTGAGACCCAGTACTTC.

In this sample, this clone is medium-sized. The chain carries TRBV9 and TRBJ2-2, with a possible D match to TRBD2 (5 bases). Trimming pared 3 bases from V and 3 bases from J, leaving 21 bases between. Germline loops: CDR1 SGDLS, CDR2 YYNGEE. This CDR3 region has 18 residues. CDR3 amino acids: CASSDPHSEGIDTGELFF. CDR3 sequence (DNA): TGTGCCAGCAGCGATCCCCACTCCGAGGGTATTGACACCGGGGAGCTGTTTTTT.

Ten or more counts support this clone. The chain is built from TRBV27 and TRBJ1-1; 8 bases line up with TRBD1. Germline lookup yields CDR1 MNHEY and CDR2 SMNVEV (reference sequence). The CDR3 length is 13 residues. The V and J ends lost 6 bases and 1 base, in that order; junction bases with no gene match: 1. This chain's CDR3 is CASRGQGNTEAFF. In nucleotides, the CDR3 is TGTGCCAGCAGAGGACAGGGGAACACTGAAGCTTTCTTT.

The chain carries TRBV2 and TRBJ2-3; 8 positions match TRBD2. The CDR3 totals 14 residues. J was trimmed by 3 bases and V by 9 bases; bases with no gene match: 8. The germline V gene encodes CDR1 SNHLY and CDR2 FYNNEI. The CDR3 region is CASLLAEMTDTQYF. As DNA, the CDR3 is TGTGCCAGTCTACTAGCGGAGATGACAGATACGCAGTATTTT.

The chain recombines TRBV7-8 with TRBJ2-1; TRBD2 aligns across 10 bases. The CDR3 contains 14 residues. The J segment lost 5 bases and the V segment lost 3 bases, leaving 1 base of the junction unmatched. Germline CDR1 is SGHVS and CDR2 is FQNEAQ. CDR3 coding DNA: TGTGCCAGCAGCTTGGGACTAGCGAACAATGAGCAGTTCTTC. This gives the protein CASSLGLANNEQFF.

This sequence joins TRBV9 and TRBJ1-6; D may be TRBD1 (6 bases). The CDR3 totals 16 residues. Germline V gene data show CDR1 as SGDLS and CDR2 as YYNGEE. V dropped 0 bases and J dropped 6 bases, with 13 bases sitting between them. CDR3 amino acids: CASSVGGRGANSPLHF. CDR3 in DNA: TGTGCCAGCAGCGTAGGGGGCCGGGGGGCTAATTCACCCCTCCACTTT.

Only one count was recorded for this clone. V and J are TRBV19 and TRBJ1-1; possibly TRBD1 for D (5 bases). CDR3 size: 16 residues. CDR1 and CDR2 from the germline V gene are LNHDA and SQIVND (reference sequence). V was shortened by 2 bases and J by 1 base, with 14 bases between the two germline ends. CDR3 nucleotide sequence: TGTGCCAGTAGTATAATAGGGGCAGGAGCGAACACTGAAGCTTTCTTT. Protein sequence: CASSIIGAGANTEAFF.